A single sample is the source of the 28 T cell receptor beta chains below, sequenced in a study of blood T cell repertoires in COVID-19. TCRdb keeps only in-frame clones here, not all; method: immunoSEQ multiplex PCR. Among about 400,000 clones listed, more than 85% were seen once. The sample consisted of PBMCs or T cells enriched from blood (not recorded which). These TCRs come from a woman in her twenties or thirties who had recovered from COVID-19.

The chain has TRBV2 and TRBJ2-1; TRBD2 is a possible D gene (5 bases). The CDR3 is made up of 14 amino acids. Looked up from germline, CDR1 is SNHLY and CDR2 is FYNNEI. V shed 7 bases and J shed 0 bases, with 10 bases lying between them. CDR3 residues: CASTREFSYNEQFF. The CDR3 region has the DNA TGTGCCAGCACTAGGGAGTTCTCCTACAATGAGCAGTTCTTC. Filled out from reference TRBV2 and TRBJ2-1, the complete variable domain reads EPEVTQTPSHQVTQMGQEVILRCVPISNHLYFYWYRQILGQKVEFLVSFYNNEISEKSEIFDDQFSVERPDGSNFTLKIRSTKLEDSAMYFCASTREFSYNEQFFGPGTRLTVL.

The chain links TRBV6-5 to TRBJ1-2; D is uncertain. The V gene lost 2 bases and the J gene lost 0 bases, with 10 bases spanning the gap. The length of the CDR3 is 15 residues. Germline V gene data show CDR1 as MNHEY and CDR2 as SVGAGI. The CDR3 is CASSYGLGSNYGYTF. The CDR3 bases are TGTGCCAGCAGTTACGGTTTGGGCTCTAACTATGGCTACACCTTC.

The chain uses TRBV5-6 and TRBJ2-7, with D possibly being TRBD1 (6 bases). The V gene's germline CDR1 is SGHDT and CDR2 YYEEEE. The CDR3 totals 15 residues. Trimming removed 3 bases at V and 4 bases at J, with 17 bases between. DNA of the CDR3: TGTGCCAGCAGCTCCAAGATGGGGGCTTGGTACGAGCAGTACTTC. It encodes CASSSKMGAWYEQYF.

This clone came up once. The gene calls are TRBV3-1 (or the pseudogene TRBV3-2) and TRBJ2-7; D gene uncertain. The V and J ends lost 1 base and 3 bases respectively, with 10 bases between them. Germline values: CDR1 LGHDT, CDR2 YNNKEL (reference sequence). CDR3 size: 14 residues. CDR3 in DNA: TGTGCCAGCAGCCAAGCGCTTTACAGCTACGAGCAGTACTTC. It yields the protein CASSQALYSYEQYF.

The chain employs TRBV27 and TRBJ1-4, with D tentatively TRBD1 (5 bases). The V end lost 3 bases, the J end lost 8 bases, and 16 bases lay between the germline ends. The germline V gene encodes CDR1 MNHEY and CDR2 SMNVEV (reference sequence). There are 15 residues in the CDR3. DNA of the CDR3: TGTGCCAGCAGTTTTACCCCCGGGACTCGCGAAAAACTGTTTTTT. The encoded protein is CASSFTPGTREKLFF.

The chain employs TRBV7-9 and TRBJ1-1; 8 bases align to TRBD1. The CDR3 spans 13 residues. Germline trimming cut 7 bases from V and 4 bases from J; bases unmatched to any gene: 5. Germline loops: CDR1 SEHNR, CDR2 FQNEAQ (reference sequence). CDR3 amino acids: CASNTGGGTEAFF. Written as DNA, the CDR3 is TGTGCCAGCAACACAGGGGGTGGCACTGAAGCTTTCTTT.

This rearrangement joins TRBV2 to TRBJ1-1; 8 bases line up with TRBD1. With 10 bases clipped from V and 3 bases from J, the junction kept 4 bases outside the gene matches. Germline loops: CDR1 SNHLY, CDR2 FYNNEI. The CDR3 spans 12 residues. The CDR3 DNA reads TGTGCCACGCAGGGGGCTCACACTGAAGCTTTCTTT. It encodes CATQGAHTEAFF.

The CDR3 loop is CASSLVSGREYEQYF. CDR3 nucleotide sequence: TGTGCCAGCAGCTTGGTTAGCGGGAGGGAGTACGAGCAGTACTTC. J is TRBJ2-7 and V is TRBV5-5; 11 bases line up with TRBD2. J gave up 4 bases and V 0 bases, and 3 bases lay outside the gene matches. The CDR3 sequence is 15 residues long. The germline CDR1 and CDR2 sequences are SGHKS and YYEKEE (reference sequence).

J is TRBJ2-6 and V is TRBV5-1; D is perhaps TRBD2 (7 bases). CDR1 is SGHRS and CDR2 is YFSETQ in the germline V gene. The CDR3 sequence is 17 residues long. V was shortened by 7 bases and J by 0 bases, with 17 bases between the two germline ends. CDR3 protein: CASASGGQNSGANVLTF. CDR3 nucleotides: TGCGCCAGCGCATCGGGGGGACAAAACTCTGGGGCCAACGTCCTGACTTTC.

V and J are TRBV6-5 and TRBJ1-1; 7 bases map to TRBD1. CDR1 is MNHEY and CDR2 is SVGAGI in the germline V gene. The CDR3 length is 14 residues. The V and J ends lost 0 bases and 4 bases, in that order; junction bases with no gene match: 2. DNA for the CDR3: TGTGCCAGCAGTTACTCCTCAGGGGGCACTGAAGCTTTCTTT. Translated, it gives CASSYSSGGTEAFF.

This clone appeared a single time. This chain links TRBV5-4 with TRBJ2-5; 8 positions match TRBD1. J lost 5 bases, V lost 2 bases, and 8 bases had no gene match. Germline CDR1 and CDR2: SGHNT and YYREEE (reference sequence). CDR3 length equals 15 residues. This CDR3 is CASSLGQGGRETQYF. The CDR3 DNA reads as TGTGCCAGCAGCTTAGGACAGGGTGGTAGGGAGACCCAGTACTTC.

This clone came up once. CDR3 residues: CASSLGDLETQYF. Here the CDR3 DNA reads TGTGCCAGCAGCTTAGGCGACTTGGAGACCCAGTACTTC. The chain uses TRBV11-3 and TRBJ2-5; D ambiguous. Germline loops: CDR1 SGHNT, CDR2 YENEEA. Between the trimmed V and J ends, which lost 1 base and 5 bases, there was a span of 8 bases. The CDR3 is made up of 13 amino acids.

The chain uses TRBV5-6 and TRBJ2-7; D call uncertain. Trimming removed 4 bases at V and 2 bases at J, with 10 bases between. This CDR3 contains 13 residues. Germline CDR1 is SGHDT and CDR2 is YYEEEE. The CDR3 region has the DNA TGTGCCAGCAGCACGAACTCCCCCTACGAGCAGTACTTC. Translating it yields CASSTNSPYEQYF.

The chain recombines TRBV19 with TRBJ2-5; D may be TRBD1 (6 bases). The CDR3 has 13 residues. V lost 5 bases and J 2 bases, leaving 9 bases between the germline ends. The germline V gene has CDR1 LNHDA and CDR2 SQIVND (reference sequence). The CDR3 loop is CASSQQGQETQYF. The DNA for the CDR3 is TGTGCCAGTAGTCAACAGGGTCAAGAGACCCAGTACTTC.

The chain uses TRBV25-1 and TRBJ2-7, with TRBD2 identical over 11 bases. CDR1 MGHDK and CDR2 SYGVNS come from the germline V gene. With 4 bases clipped from V and 7 bases from J, the junction kept 6 bases outside the gene matches. The CDR3 length is 14 residues. CDR3 sequence (DNA): TGTGCCAGCAGTGTAGGAGCTAGCGGGGGGGAGCAGTACTTC. Its translation: CASSVGASGGEQYF.

The chain combines TRBV5-1 with TRBJ2-5; 8 bases line up with TRBD1. The CDR3 is 17 residues long. V dropped 4 bases and J dropped 5; count of bases not matched to a gene: 16. CDR1 SGHRS and CDR2 YFSETQ come from the germline V gene. The CDR3 sequence: CASSTTPQGASTETQYF. As DNA, the CDR3 is TGCGCCAGCAGCACCACGCCCCAGGGGGCATCGACTGAGACCCAGTACTTC.

The rearrangement links TRBV28 to TRBJ1-4, with 7 nucleotides matching TRBD1. The CDR3 contains 15 residues. Germline values: CDR1 MDHEN, CDR2 SYDVKM. Trimming took 6 bases from V and 10 from J; bases not matched to a gene: 14. The CDR3 coding sequence is TGTGCCAGCAGCCCCCATACAGGGGAGTTGGTAAAACTGTTTTTT. It specifies CASSPHTGELVKLFF.

This chain uses TRBV27 with TRBJ1-5; D is unresolved. Germline V gene sequence: CDR1 MNHEY, CDR2 SMNVEV (reference sequence). V shed 1 base and J shed 0 bases, with 4 bases lying between them. The CDR3 is 14 residues long. The DNA of the CDR3 is TGTGCCAGCAGTTTATACTATAGCAATCAGCCCCAGCATTTT. Amino acids: CASSLYYSNQPQHF.

The count of this clone is one. The chain is built from TRBV27 and TRBJ2-3, with 8 bases fitting TRBD1. The CDR3 loop spans 13 amino acids. Germline V lookup: CDR1 MNHEY, CDR2 SMNVEV (reference sequence). Trimming took 5 bases from V and 6 from J; bases not matched to a gene: 4. The CDR3 sequence: CASSHRTGDTQYF. In nucleotides, the CDR3 is TGTGCCAGCAGTCACCGGACAGGGGATACGCAGTATTTT.

The V gene is TRBV4-1, the J gene TRBJ1-1; D not certain. CDR3 length equals 15 residues. Trimming took off 1 base at V and 0 bases at J, with 9 bases between the two ends. From germline, CDR1 is MGHRA and CDR2 YSYEKL. The CDR3 reads CASSQGHSMNTEAFF. The CDR3 region has the DNA TGCGCCAGCAGCCAAGGACACTCCATGAACACTGAAGCTTTCTTT.

The genes are TRBV10-3 and TRBJ1-1; 7 bases map to TRBD1. This CDR3 comprises 13 residues. CDR1 is ENHRY, CDR2 SYGVKD, per germline. V gave up 4 bases and J gave up 1 base; unmatched junction bases: 0. The CDR3 DNA reads as TGTGCCATCAGTGGGGACAGGAACACTGAAGCTTTCTTT. It specifies CAISGDRNTEAFF.

The CDR3 protein is CASSLATSGSVGELFF. DNA of the CDR3: TGCGCCAGCAGCTTGGCTACTAGCGGGAGCGTCGGGGAGCTGTTTTTT. This chain links TRBV5-1 with TRBJ2-2; 11 bases are a match to TRBD2. The V gene end was trimmed by 0 bases and the J gene end by 7 bases; junction bases not matched to a gene: 5. The germline CDR1 and CDR2 sequences are SGHRS and YFSETQ. The length of the CDR3 is 16 residues.

The rearrangement uses TRBV5-1 and TRBJ2-7; 11 bases map to TRBD2. The CDR3 contains 17 residues. V gave up 0 bases and J gave up 0 bases; unmatched junction bases: 5. CDR1 is SGHRS and CDR2 is YFSETQ in the germline V gene. CDR3 bases: TGCGCCAGCAGCTTGGTGGCTAGCGGGGGGAGCTCCTACGAGCAGTACTTC. Translating gives CASSLVASGGSSYEQYF. The variable domain in full, with the rest retrieved from reference TRBV5-1 and TRBJ2-7, is KAGVTQTPRYLIKTRGQQVTLSCSPISGHRSVSWYQQTPGQGLQFLFEYFSETQRNKGNFPGRFSGRQFSNSRSEMNVSTLELGDSALYLCASSLVASGGSSYEQYFGPGTRLTVT.

The chain uses TRBV27 and TRBJ2-3, with 8 bases that match TRBD2. The ends lost 2 bases at V and 7 bases at J; junction bases unmatched: 5. Germline V gives CDR1 MNHEY, CDR2 SMNVEV (reference sequence). This CDR3 region has 14 residues. The CDR3 region is CASSLGTSVHTQYF. DNA of the CDR3: TGTGCCAGCAGTTTAGGGACTAGTGTACATACGCAGTATTTT.

The rearrangement joins TRBV13 to TRBJ1-5, with D perhaps matching TRBD1 (5 bases). Germline values: CDR1 PRHDT, CDR2 FYEKMQ (reference sequence). The CDR3 is 14 residues long. Trimming removed 0 bases from V and 6 bases from J, with 9 bases in between. The CDR3 DNA reads TGTGCCAGCAGCTTAGGAGGGGCTGGTCAGCCCCAGCATTTT. Translating gives CASSLGGAGQPQHF.

The chain carries TRBV29-1 and TRBJ2-7; D perhaps matches TRBD1 (6 bases). The ends were cut back, 4 bases at V and 7 bases at J, with 17 bases in the middle. Germline loops: CDR1 SQVTM, CDR2 ANQGSEA. This CDR3 is 13 amino acids long. DNA for the CDR3: TGCAGCGTTGGGGGGCCCTGGGATAGGGAGCAGTACTTC. Its translation: CSVGGPWDREQYF.

The CDR3 DNA reads TGTGCCAGCAGCCCTGGGGGGAACCGACACTCCTACGAGCAGTACTTC. Amino acids: CASSPGGNRHSYEQYF. This chain uses TRBV6-6 with TRBJ2-7; perhaps TRBD2 as D (6 bases). V was trimmed by 6 bases and J by 0 bases, leaving 18 bases between them. CDR3 size: 16 residues. Germline lookup yields CDR1 MNHNY and CDR2 SVGAGI (reference sequence).

The chain couples TRBV28 to TRBJ1-2; 7 nucleotides match TRBD1. Germline trimming cut 5 bases from V and 3 bases from J; bases unmatched to any gene: 6. Germline-derived CDR1 and CDR2 are MDHEN and SYDVKM. The CDR3 consists of 14 residues. The CDR3 DNA follows: TGTGCCAGCAGTCCACCGACAGGGTACTATGGCTACACCTTC. Encoded protein: CASSPPTGYYGYTF.